This entry features one T cell receptor beta chain sequence. Its antigen is unknown. J was trimmed by 8 bases and V by 1 base; bases with no gene match: 10. The CDR3 covers 15 residues. Germline CDR1 is GTSNPN and CDR2 is SVGIG (reference sequence). These data originate in a study of cytomegalovirus exposure and HLA in healthy donors. It was with 60 Vbeta and 13 Jbeta primers that the PCR ran. Source study methods: Later work found 80 million or so unique TCR beta chains, with 9.5 million to 14 million shared. Produced via immunoSEQ multiplex PCR; TCRdb's table is partial and in-frame only. The V and J calls and the clone size are those of that table, but D and trimming were determined from the DNA. The sample has about 180,000 clones, 80% seen once. Points from the study as a whole: Most subjects had HLA-A and HLA-B alleles reportedly predicted accurately by TCR beta sequences. Presence/absence analyses assumed roughly uniform sequencing depth across donors. Most TCR sequences were rare, but some public TCRs occurred in many donors.

The TCR originated in a man between 25 and 39 years old in good health and CMV-seronegative. The material sequenced was PBMCs. This rearrangement joins TRBV30 to TRBJ2-1, with 8 bases matching TRBD2. CDR3 protein: CAWSGGGRPLDEQFF. DNA for the CDR3: TGTGCCTGGAGTGGCGGGGGGCGACCCCTCGATGAGCAGTTCTTC.